This T cell receptor beta chain was sequenced for a study of blood T cell repertoires in COVID-19. This CDR3 comprises 13 residues. V dropped 11 bases and J dropped 7; count of bases not matched to a gene: 7. CDR1 and CDR2 from the germline V gene are WSHSY and SAAADI. Original methodology: Amplified reference gene primers provided the basis for estimating nucleated cell counts. TCRdb's table, derived via immunoSEQ multiplex PCR, lists solely in-frame clones and lacks some. That table supplies the V and J calls and clone size; D and trimming were determined from the DNA. The data show about 210,000 clones, roughly 80% seen once.

The chain has TRBV10-2 and TRBJ2-3, with 12 positions matching TRBD1. The specimen was peripheral blood. This clonotype was obtained from a woman aged 80 or older with COVID-19, enrolled during active disease. In nucleotides, the CDR3 is TGCGCCTCCGCGGGACAGGGGGCGAATACGCAGTATTTT. This gives the protein CASAGQGANTQYF.